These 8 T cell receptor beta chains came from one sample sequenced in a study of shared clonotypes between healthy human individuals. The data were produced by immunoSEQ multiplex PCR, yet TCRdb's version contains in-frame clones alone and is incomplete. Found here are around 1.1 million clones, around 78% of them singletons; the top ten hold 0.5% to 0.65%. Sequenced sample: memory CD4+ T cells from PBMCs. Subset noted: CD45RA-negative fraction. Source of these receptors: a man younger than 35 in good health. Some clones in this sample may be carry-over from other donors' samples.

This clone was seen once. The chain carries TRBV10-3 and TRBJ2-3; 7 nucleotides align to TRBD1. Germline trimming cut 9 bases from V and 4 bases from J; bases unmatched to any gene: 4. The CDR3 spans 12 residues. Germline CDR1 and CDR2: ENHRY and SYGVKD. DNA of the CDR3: TGTGCCATTCGACAGGGTTCAGATACGCAGTATTTT. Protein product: CAIRQGSDTQYF.

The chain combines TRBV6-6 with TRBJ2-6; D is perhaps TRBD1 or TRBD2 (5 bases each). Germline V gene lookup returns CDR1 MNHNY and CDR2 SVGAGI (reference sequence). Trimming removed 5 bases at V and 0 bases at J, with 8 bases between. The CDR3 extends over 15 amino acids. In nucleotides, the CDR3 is TGTGCCAGCAGTCCTGGGACCTCTGGGGCCAACGTCCTGACTTTC. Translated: CASSPGTSGANVLTF.

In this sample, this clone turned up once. This chain's CDR3 is CASSFGPEGETQYF. For the CDR3, the DNA is TGTGCCAGCAGTTTCGGGCCAGAGGGGGAGACCCAGTACTTC. The chain carries TRBV27 and TRBJ2-5, with D perhaps being TRBD1 or TRBD2 (5 bases each). This CDR3 is built from 14 residues. Deletions cut 3 bases from V and 5 bases from J, with 13 bases between. Germline-derived CDR1 and CDR2 are MNHEY and SMNVEV (reference sequence).

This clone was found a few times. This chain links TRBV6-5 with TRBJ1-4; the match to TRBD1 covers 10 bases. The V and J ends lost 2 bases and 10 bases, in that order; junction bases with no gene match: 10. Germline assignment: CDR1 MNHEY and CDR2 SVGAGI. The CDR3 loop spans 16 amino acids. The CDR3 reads CASSYGETGGSGKLFF. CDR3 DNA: TGTGCCAGCAGTTACGGAGAGACAGGGGGCTCGGGAAAACTGTTTTTT.

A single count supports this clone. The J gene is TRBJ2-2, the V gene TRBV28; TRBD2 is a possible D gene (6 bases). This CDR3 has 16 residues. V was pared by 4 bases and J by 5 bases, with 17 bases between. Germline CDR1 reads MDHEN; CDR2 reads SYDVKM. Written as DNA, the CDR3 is TGTGCCAGCAGTTCACCCCGACGGGGAGGAACCGGGGAGCTGTTTTTT. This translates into CASSSPRRGGTGELFF.

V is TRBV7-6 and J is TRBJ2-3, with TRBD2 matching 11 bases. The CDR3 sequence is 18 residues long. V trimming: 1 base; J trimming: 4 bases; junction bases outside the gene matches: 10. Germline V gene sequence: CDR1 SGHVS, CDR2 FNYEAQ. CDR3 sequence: CASSLVAGGPGYPDTQYF. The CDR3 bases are TGTGCCAGCAGCTTAGTAGCGGGAGGGCCTGGTTATCCAGATACGCAGTATTTT. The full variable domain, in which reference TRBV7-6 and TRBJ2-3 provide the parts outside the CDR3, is GAGVSQSPRYKVTKRGQDVALRCDPISGHVSLYWYRQALGQGPEFLTYFNYEAQQDKSGLPNDRFSAERPEGSISTLTIQRTEQRDSAMYRCASSLVAGGPGYPDTQYFGPGTRLTVL.

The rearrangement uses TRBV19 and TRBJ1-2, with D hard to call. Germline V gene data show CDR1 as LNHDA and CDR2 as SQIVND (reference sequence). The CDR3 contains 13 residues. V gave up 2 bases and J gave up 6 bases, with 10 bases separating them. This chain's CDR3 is CASSIPPLNGYTF. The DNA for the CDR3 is TGTGCCAGTAGTATACCCCCGTTGAATGGCTACACCTTC. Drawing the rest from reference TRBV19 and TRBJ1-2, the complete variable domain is DGGITQSPKYLFRKEGQNVTLSCEQNLNHDAMYWYRQDPGQGLRLIYYSQIVNDFQKGDIAEGYSVSREKKESFPLTVTSAQKNPTAFYLCASSIPPLNGYTFGSGTRLTVV.

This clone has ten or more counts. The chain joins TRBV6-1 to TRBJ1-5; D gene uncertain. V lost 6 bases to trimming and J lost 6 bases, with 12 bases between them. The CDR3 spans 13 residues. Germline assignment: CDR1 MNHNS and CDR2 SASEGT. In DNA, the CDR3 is TGTGCCAGCAGCGGGGAAAGTCGTCAGCCCCAGCATTTT. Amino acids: CASSGESRQPQHF.